This T cell receptor beta chain was captured by sequencing in a study of shared clonotypes between healthy human individuals. A note on this clone: Its antigen is still unknown.

Positive CCR7 selection of CD45RO-negative cells yielded the naive CD8 cells, and terminally differentiated effector memory CD45RA+ cells were excluded. All donors were Caucasian adults living in Nashville, Tennessee. Sequencing used immunoSEQ multiplex PCR; TCRdb keeps in-frame clones, though not all of them. The sample yields about 2.2 million clones, around 93% seen once. Study conclusions and caveats: Rarefaction showed that sequencing of sorted subsets was incomplete (despite large depth).

The CDR3 loop spans 17 amino acids. Unmatched junction bases numbered 10, after V lost 3 bases and J lost 5 bases. In germline, CDR1 is SGDLS, CDR2 YYNGEE. The sequenced sample consisted of naive CD8+ T cells from PBMCs. The clonotype originates from a man aged 18 to 30 in good health. Some clones in this sample may be carry-over from other donors' samples. The chain carries TRBV9 and TRBJ2-2, with 10 bases fitting TRBD2. This CDR3 is CASSATLAGYGTGELFF. Written as DNA, the CDR3 is TGTGCCAGCAGCGCGACACTAGCGGGATACGGGACCGGGGAGCTGTTTTTT. Full variable domain (remainder filled in from reference TRBV9 and TRBJ2-2): DSGVTQTPKHLITATGQRVTLRCSPRSGDLSVYWYQQSLDQGLQFLIQYYNGEERAKGNILERFSAQQFPDLHSELNLSSLELGDSALYFCASSATLAGYGTGELFFGEGSRLTVL.